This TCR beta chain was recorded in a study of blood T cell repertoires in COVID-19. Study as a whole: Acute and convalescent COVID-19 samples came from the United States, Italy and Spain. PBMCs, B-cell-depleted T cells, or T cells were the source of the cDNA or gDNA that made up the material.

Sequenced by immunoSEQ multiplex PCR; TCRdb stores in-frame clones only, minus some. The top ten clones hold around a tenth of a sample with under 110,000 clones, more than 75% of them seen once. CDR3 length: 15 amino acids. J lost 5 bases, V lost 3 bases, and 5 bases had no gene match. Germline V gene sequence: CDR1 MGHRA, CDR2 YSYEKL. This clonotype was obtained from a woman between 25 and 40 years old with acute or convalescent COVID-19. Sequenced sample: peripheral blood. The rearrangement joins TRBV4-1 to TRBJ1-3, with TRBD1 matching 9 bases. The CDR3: CASSHPGQGRNTIYF. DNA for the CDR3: TGCGCCAGCAGCCACCCGGGACAGGGAAGAAACACCATATATTTT.